This T cell receptor (beta chain) was sequenced for a study of T cells in Graves' hyperthyroidism and ophthalmopathy (dated by TCRdb to the late 2010s). Turning to the overall study: Peripheral blood was sampled at the time of initial diagnosis, prior to any treatment. The paper describes TCR Vbeta CDR3 sequencing of about 140 peripheral blood samples, made up of fewer than 50 ophthalmopathy patients, more than 70 hyperthyroidism patients and roughly 17 progressor patients. A discovery cohort of 95 to 100 patients, 43 with Graves' ophthalmopathy and 57 with stable Graves' hyperthyroidism, was used to find distinguishing TCR V-J signatures. After blood sampling, hyperthyroidism patients were treated with methimazole at a starting dose of 30 mg daily, and ophthalmopathy patients were treated with high-dose intravenous methylprednisolone. Thyroid tissue and blood T-cell repertoires from over 5 Graves' hyperthyroidism patients were also compared in the study. An independent validation cohort of 18 to 20 hyperthyroidism patients and approximately 17 patients who later progressed to ophthalmopathy tested prospective prediction of ophthalmopathy. The roughly 99 discovery patients were divided at random into training and test sets in a 7:3 ratio.

The CDR3 contains 18 residues, cysteine and phenylalanine counted. CDR3 DNA is the only sequence kept; it has 54 bases, read in frame from the first base. In the germline V gene, CDR1 corresponds to KGHSH and CDR2 to LQKENI. V and J are truncated by 0 bases and 2 bases respectively, leaving an intervening sequence of 17 bases. A note on this clonotype: Which antigen it targets is not known. Per-base quality was not reported, and no clone a single base away is much larger than it.

The TCR beta CDR3 regions were amplified from the RNA transcripts. The TCR CDR3 was subjected to a first round of RT-PCR using the HTBI primer set and the Qiagen OneStep RT-PCR kit. Libraries were constructed in a second round of multiplex PCR, after which size selection and purification were carried out. Paired-end sequencing of the libraries was performed with 100 bp reads on an Illumina HiSeq2000. The authors' pipeline ran thus. SOAPnuke was used to process the raw data, with reads discarded if the reads contained adapters or uncalled bases, had a mean Phred below 15, or lacked an exact constant-primer or identifier match. High-quality paired reads were merged with COPE v1.2.5, and unique nucleotide sequences were defined as clonotypes. Clonotypes were aligned to IMGT TRBV, TRBD and TRBJ reference segments using MiTCR v1.1. Analysis was restricted to V-J combinations with a frequency above 0.0001, which covered 99% to 99.2% of repertoires. A TCS score was defined as the ratio of F50 (clonal expansion) to E x V (chaos), with BLOSUM62-based TCRdist applied between CDR3 peptides within each V-J. Welch's t-statistics and random forest reduced around 550 V-J features to about 13, which were used in a naive Bayes classifier (R e1071). TCRdb reprocessing: public reads trimmed at Q25 with fastp, clones called with MiXCR, in-frame beta chains kept. Each entry is one CDR3 protein sequence, shown with its most common DNA and genes. What appears here as the V and J calls and clone size reflects TCRdb's work, not the paper's. The sample table contains approximately 300,000 distinct CDR3 sequences; only one count was recorded for around 17% of them. Roughly 31% of the sample is taken by the ten largest.

Graves' hyperthyroidism was defined as stable when no progression to ophthalmopathy occurred over 18 months of follow-up. Hyperthyroidism patients were newly diagnosed, with disease duration under 2 months, and aged 18 to 65 years. Exclusion was applied to patients with uncontrolled infections, other autoimmune diseases, pregnancy or lactation. Diagnoses were established on the basis of clinical symptoms, serum thyroxine and TRAb, thyroid ultrasound, and orbital computed tomography. PBMCs were isolated from 7.5 to 10 ml of fresh peripheral blood by Ficoll-Paque density gradient centrifugation. Total RNA was extracted with Trizol reagent, and quality was checked on an Agilent 2100 Bioanalyzer. Overall results and qualifications from the work: In validation, the model predicted progression to ophthalmopathy a median of approximately 6.6 months before onset, with approximately 70% sensitivity and around 76% specificity. In cross-validation, a model built on a 13 V-J signature told ophthalmopathy apart from stable hyperthyroidism with under 90% sensitivity and approximately 81% specificity, and in testing the same model reached 80%/75%. Most expanded thyroid clonotypes (frequency above 0.001) were also detected in blood, a finding suggesting that blood repertoires may reflect thyroid immune responses. Sample size was not statistically predetermined, and investigators were not blinded to group allocation.

The TCR comes from a man aged 25 to 45 with Graves' hyperthyroidism. The chain employs TRBV18 and TRBJ2-1, with a weak D call of TRBD2 (5 bases match). What was sequenced was blood. In nucleotides, the sequence is TGTGCCAGCTCACCACCGCCTGGTACGCGGGCGACCTACAATGAGCAGTTCTTC. It specifies CASSPPPGTRATYNEQFF.